The 29 T cell receptor beta chains below all came from one sample that was sequenced in a study of cytotoxic CD8 clonotypes in ibrutinib-treated CLL. Some clones are missing from TCRdb's copy, which holds only in-frame ones; the method was immunoSEQ multiplex PCR. The sample includes 50,000 to 65,000 clones, less than 75% of them seen just once. This sample comprised PBMCs, obtained after 12 months of ibrutinib treatment. These receptors were collected from a human donor with chronic lymphocytic leukemia.

This clone was found a few times. The rearrangement joins TRBV7-9 to TRBJ1-4; D may be TRBD1 (5 bases). This CDR3 has 14 residues. V lost 5 bases, J lost 5 bases, and 12 bases lay in between. CDR1 and CDR2 from the germline V gene are SEHNR and FQNEAQ (reference sequence). The CDR3 loop is CASSPPGGNEKLFF. In DNA form, the CDR3 reads TGTGCCAGCAGCCCCCCCGGGGGGAATGAAAAACTGTTTTTT.

The rearrangement joins TRBV30 to TRBJ2-2; 11 bases map to TRBD2. The CDR3 covers 15 residues. Germline CDR1 is GTSNPN and CDR2 is SVGIG (reference sequence). The ends lost 3 bases at V and 6 bases at J; junction bases unmatched: 6. The CDR3 sequence is CAWRIRGLAAGELFF. CDR3 in DNA: TGTGCCTGGAGGATTCGGGGACTAGCGGCCGGGGAGCTGTTTTTT.

This chain connects TRBV13 to TRBJ2-2, with 8 bases identical to TRBD1. Per the germline V gene, CDR1 is PRHDT and CDR2 is FYEKMQ (reference sequence). V lost 6 bases and J lost 0; bases outside the gene matches: 3. This CDR3 spans 15 amino acids. The CDR3 region is CASRRQGSNTGELFF. The CDR3 DNA reads as TGTGCCAGCAGGCGACAGGGGTCGAACACCGGGGAGCTGTTTTTT.

This chain uses TRBV10-1 with TRBJ2-1, with TRBD1 matching over 12 bases. Germline V CDR1 and CDR2: WNHNN, SYGVQD (reference sequence). Losses at the gene ends were 0 bases for V and 8 bases for J; bases not matched to a gene: 8. This CDR3 region has 17 residues. The CDR3 region has the DNA TGCGCCAGCAGTGAGTCCGTGGGACAGGGGGCGTCGTATGAGCAGTTCTTC. Amino acid sequence: CASSESVGQGASYEQFF.

The V call is TRBV15, the J call TRBJ1-2; no reliable D call. CDR3 length: 15 residues. Trimming stripped 5 bases from V and 0 bases from J, with 13 bases between. Per the germline V gene, CDR1 is LNHNV and CDR2 is YYDKDF (reference sequence). Written as DNA, the CDR3 is TGTGCCACCAGCCCCTGGGAAGGAGCTAACTATGGCTACACCTTC. It yields the protein CATSPWEGANYGYTF.

V and J are TRBV7-5 and TRBJ2-1; the table's D gene call, TRBD1, was not cross checked with the DNA. TRBV7-5 is recorded as a pseudogene. This CDR3 has 14 residues. The CDR3: CVRSSGQGYNEQFF. Written as DNA, the CDR3 is TGTGTCAGAAGCTCCGGACAGGGCTACAATGAGCAGTTCTTC.

The chain employs TRBV30 and TRBJ2-1; D unclear. V lost 3 bases and J lost 1, with 4 bases in between. Germline V CDR1 and CDR2: GTSNPN, SVGIG (reference sequence). There are 12 residues in the CDR3. CDR3 DNA: TGTGCCTGGAGCGATTCCTACAATGAGCAGTTCTTC. Amino acid sequence: CAWSDSYNEQFF.

This chain joins TRBV5-6 and TRBJ1-5; possible D gene TRBD1, 6 bases. CDR1 and CDR2 from the germline V gene are SGHDT and YYEEEE. This CDR3 is 14 amino acids long. Trimming stripped 5 bases from V and 6 bases from J, with 15 bases between. CDR3 nucleotide sequence: TGTGCCAGCAGTTCGCGGCGGGGGCCTCAGCCCCAGCATTTT. The encoded protein is CASSSRRGPQPQHF.

The V and J genes are TRBV6-5 and TRBJ1-3; the D gene is possibly TRBD1 (6 bases). V was clipped by 6 bases and J by 0 bases, with 12 bases between them. This CDR3 has 15 amino acids. CDR1 is MNHEY, CDR2 SVGAGI, per germline. The CDR3 loop is CASRPDSLSGNTIYF. CDR3 nucleotides: TGTGCCAGCAGACCGGACAGCCTCTCTGGAAACACCATATATTTT.

This clone was observed a few times. This chain connects TRBV7-2 to TRBJ2-7; 10 nucleotides line up with TRBD1. Germline lookup yields CDR1 SGHTA and CDR2 FQGNSA. CDR3 length: 15 amino acids. V lost 5 bases, J lost 2 bases, and 6 bases stayed unmatched. The CDR3 is CASSRGGTGAYEQYF. Here the CDR3 DNA reads TGTGCCAGCAGCCGAGGTGGGACAGGGGCCTACGAGCAGTACTTC. The full variable domain, with the rest looked up from reference TRBV7-2 and TRBJ2-7, is GAGVSQSPSNKVTEKGKDVELRCDPISGHTALYWYRQSLGQGLEFLIYFQGNSAPDKSGLPSDRFSAERTGGSVSTLTIQRTQQEDSAVYLCASSRGGTGAYEQYFGPGTRLTVT.

The chain combines TRBV5-6 with TRBJ2-7; D call uncertain. V dropped 3 bases and J dropped 0 bases, with 13 bases sitting between them. Germline CDR1 is SGHDT and CDR2 is YYEEEE. CDR3 length: 15 residues. The CDR3 loop is CASSYVLANSYEQYF. The CDR3 nucleotides read TGTGCCAGCAGCTACGTGTTAGCCAACTCCTACGAGCAGTACTTC.

The gene calls are TRBV2 and TRBJ2-1; perhaps TRBD2 as D (6 bases). V lost 0 bases and J 0 bases, leaving 12 bases between the germline ends. Germline V gene sequence: CDR1 SNHLY, CDR2 FYNNEI. The CDR3 runs 17 residues. The CDR3 coding sequence is TGTGCCAGCAGTGAAGCCCCTCTAGCGAGCTCCTACAATGAGCAGTTCTTC. Translated: CASSEAPLASSYNEQFF.

The chain recombines TRBV19 with TRBJ1-5; D is unresolved. The V end was cut by 10 bases, the J end by 2 bases, with 9 bases between. CDR1 is LNHDA, CDR2 SQIVND, per germline (reference sequence). The CDR3 extends over 12 amino acids. CDR3 DNA sequence: TGTGCCACTAGACACCGCAATCAGCCCCAGCATTTT. Protein: CATRHRNQPQHF.

There are a few counts of this clone. The chain recombines TRBV5-4 with TRBJ2-7; 7 positions match TRBD2. The CDR3 consists of 14 residues. Germline CDR1 SGHNT, CDR2 YYREEE (reference sequence). Trimming removed 0 bases from V and 8 bases from J; junction bases left unmatched: 8. The CDR3 sequence is CASSLDGGSDKQYF. The DNA of the CDR3 is TGTGCCAGCAGCTTGGATGGCGGGAGCGACAAGCAGTACTTC.

The CDR3 nucleotides read TGTGCCAGCAGTTTAATCCGTTCCCCCCCCCACGAGCAGTACTTC. Amino acids: CASSLIRSPPHEQYF. This sequence joins TRBV27 and TRBJ2-7; the D is unclear. Germline V gene lookup returns CDR1 MNHEY and CDR2 SMNVEV (reference sequence). The germline V and J ends were trimmed by 2 bases and 5 bases, with 16 bases remaining between them. The CDR3 has 15 amino acids.

This clone has more than one count but fewer than ten. This chain links TRBV20-1 with TRBJ2-1; no definite D call. The CDR3 loop spans 10 amino acids. Germline V gene lookup returns CDR1 DFQATT and CDR2 SNEGSKA (reference sequence). V lost 4 bases and J 7 bases, leaving 5 bases between the germline ends. The CDR3 DNA reads TGCAGTGCTACAGAAAATGAGCAGTTCTTC. Protein: CSATENEQFF.

This clone was picked up a small number of times. The chain recombines TRBV11-3 with TRBJ2-2, with D possibly being TRBD2 (6 bases). This CDR3 region has 12 residues. Trimming removed 4 bases at V and 6 bases at J, with 6 bases between. In germline, CDR1 is SGHNT, CDR2 YENEEA. CDR3 bases: TGTGCCAGCAGCTCGGGGGCCGGGGAGCTGTTTTTT. It yields the protein CASSSGAGELFF.

This clone was found a few times. The chain's CDR3 is CASSSRGGTEKPQHF. The CDR3 DNA reads TGTGCCAGCAGCTCCAGGGGGGGAACGGAGAAGCCCCAGCATTTT. The chain couples TRBV5-6 to TRBJ1-5; 7 nucleotides line up with TRBD1. Germline assignment: CDR1 SGHDT and CDR2 YYEEEE. With 3 bases clipped from V and 8 bases from J, the junction kept 11 bases outside the gene matches. This CDR3 region has 15 residues.

The rearrangement uses TRBV6-5 and TRBJ2-7; D may correspond to TRBD1 or TRBD2 (5 bases each). The CDR3 consists of 13 residues. Trimming removed 5 bases at V and 3 bases at J, with 11 bases between. The germline V gene encodes CDR1 MNHEY and CDR2 SVGAGI. The chain's CDR3 is CASSPGTDYEQYF. CDR3 DNA sequence: TGTGCCAGCAGTCCCGGGACCGACTACGAGCAGTACTTC.

The rearrangement uses TRBV7-6 and TRBJ2-1, with TRBD2 matching over 14 bases. Germline lookup yields CDR1 SGHVS and CDR2 FNYEAQ. This CDR3 is built from 16 residues. V was pared by 1 base and J by 7 bases, with 3 bases of the junction left unmatched. CDR3 coding DNA: TGTGCCAGCAGCTTAGTGGGACTAGCGGGAGAGAATGAGCAGTTCTTC. It codes for CASSLVGLAGENEQFF.

The gene calls are TRBV11-1 and TRBJ2-1; TRBD1 agrees at 8 bases. J was trimmed by 5 bases and V by 4 bases; bases with no gene match: 13. CDR1 SGHAT and CDR2 FQDESV come from the germline V gene (reference sequence). This CDR3 is 17 amino acids long. CDR3: CASSWGPGQGTNNEQFF. The CDR3 DNA sequence: TGTGCCAGCAGCTGGGGCCCCGGACAGGGTACGAACAATGAGCAGTTCTTC.

The rearrangement uses TRBV2 and TRBJ2-7; TRBD2 agrees at 14 bases. Per germline, CDR1 SNHLY and CDR2 FYNNEI. The CDR3 is 17 amino acids. V shed 4 bases and J 1 base; nucleotides not matched to a gene: 6. The CDR3 loop reads CASSGPGLAGVSYEQYF. The CDR3 coding sequence is TGTGCCAGCAGTGGACCGGGACTAGCGGGAGTTTCCTACGAGCAGTACTTC. The variable domain in full, with the rest retrieved from reference TRBV2 and TRBJ2-7, is EPEVTQTPSHQVTQMGQEVILRCVPISNHLYFYWYRQILGQKVEFLVSFYNNEISEKSEIFDDQFSVERPDGSNFTLKIRSTKLEDSAMYFCASSGPGLAGVSYEQYFGPGTRLTVT.

V usage is TRBV25-1 and J usage is TRBJ2-3, with 9 bases fitting TRBD1. Germline assignment: CDR1 MGHDK and CDR2 SYGVNS. This CDR3 is built from 16 residues. Trimming at V came to 6 bases and at J to 1 base, leaving 8 bases not matched to a gene. The CDR3 DNA reads TGTGCCAGCAGCATGTTACAGGGGGCGGGCACAGATACGCAGTATTTT. As protein: CASSMLQGAGTDTQYF. The whole variable domain, filled in from reference TRBV25-1 and TRBJ2-3, reads EADIYQTPRYLVIGTGKKITLECSQTMGHDKMYWYQQDPGMELHLIHYSYGVNSTEKGDLSSESTVSRIRTEHFPLTLESARPSHTSQYLCASSMLQGAGTDTQYFGPGTRLTVL.

This clone showed up just a few times. V and J are TRBV6-6 and TRBJ1-4; 10 bases align to TRBD1. Germline V gene sequence: CDR1 MNHNY, CDR2 SVGAGI (reference sequence). The V gene end was trimmed by 4 bases and the J gene end by 8 bases; junction bases not matched to a gene: 4. The CDR3 spans 14 residues. In DNA form, the CDR3 reads TGTGCCAGCAGTTGGACAGGGGGTGAAGAAAAACTGTTTTTT. Translation: CASSWTGGEEKLFF.

This clone was detected only once. V gene TRBV4-1 combines with J gene TRBJ2-5; a possible D gene is TRBD1 (6 bases). The CDR3 extends over 21 amino acids. V dropped 4 bases and J dropped 3 bases, with 33 bases sitting between them. The germline CDR1 and CDR2 sequences are MGHRA and YSYEKL. The CDR3 sequence is CASSPGPWQGKVKGEEETQYF. CDR3 coding DNA: TGCGCCAGCAGCCCCGGGCCCTGGCAGGGGAAGGTAAAGGGAGAAGAAGAGACCCAGTACTTC.

The genes are TRBV5-1 and TRBJ2-3, with TRBD2 matching over 7 bases. The CDR3 extends over 15 amino acids. V lost 3 bases, J lost 4 bases, and 8 bases stayed unmatched. In germline, CDR1 is SGHRS, CDR2 YFSETQ. DNA for the CDR3: TGCGCCAGCAGCTCAATAAGACTAGCCCCAGATACGCAGTATTTT. Its translation is CASSSIRLAPDTQYF.

The rearrangement links TRBV27 to TRBJ2-1, with a possible D match to TRBD2 (6 bases). The V end lost 0 bases, the J end lost 8 bases, and 14 bases lay between the germline ends. The CDR3 has 15 amino acids. Germline CDR1 reads MNHEY; CDR2 reads SMNVEV (reference sequence). The CDR3, as DNA: TGTGCCAGCAGTTTATCCGGGAGTCTGGGTGATGAGCAGTTCTTC. It translates to CASSLSGSLGDEQFF.

V is TRBV27 and J is TRBJ2-7, with D perhaps matching TRBD2 (6 bases). V shed 3 bases and J shed 2 bases, with 14 bases lying between them. This CDR3 comprises 15 residues. Germline V gene sequence: CDR1 MNHEY, CDR2 SMNVEV (reference sequence). The CDR3: CASSFRGMPTYEQYF. CDR3 nucleotide sequence: TGTGCCAGCAGTTTTCGGGGGATGCCTACCTACGAGCAGTACTTC.

The gene calls are TRBV5-6 and TRBJ1-1; no clear D gene. V dropped 2 bases and J dropped 4 bases, with 12 bases sitting between them. The V gene's germline CDR1 is SGHDT and CDR2 YYEEEE. The CDR3 runs 14 residues. The CDR3 loop is CASSFLGVGTEAFF. Here the CDR3 DNA reads TGTGCCAGCAGCTTTCTGGGCGTGGGCACTGAAGCTTTCTTT. The whole variable domain, filled in from reference TRBV5-6 and TRBJ1-1, reads DAGVTQSPTHLIKTRGQQVTLRCSPKSGHDTVSWYQQALGQGPQFIFQYYEEEERQRGNFPDRFSGHQFPNYSSELNVNALLLGDSALYLCASSFLGVGTEAFFGQGTRLTVV.